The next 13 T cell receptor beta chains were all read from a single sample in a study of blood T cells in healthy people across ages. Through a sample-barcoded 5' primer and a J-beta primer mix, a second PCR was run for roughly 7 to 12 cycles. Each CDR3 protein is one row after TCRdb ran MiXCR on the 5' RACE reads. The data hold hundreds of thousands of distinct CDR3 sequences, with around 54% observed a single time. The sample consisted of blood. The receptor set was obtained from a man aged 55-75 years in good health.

CDR3 loop: CSASPAAGGRIDTQYF. Written as DNA, the CDR3 is TGCAGTGCTAGTCCGGCCGCGGGGGGGCGGATAGATACGCAGTATTTT. This sequence joins TRBV20-1 and TRBJ2-3, with 9 nucleotides matching TRBD2. Germline CDR1 is DFQATT and CDR2 is SNEGSKA (reference sequence). After removal of 3 bases from V and 5 bases from J, the junction contained 12 bases not matched to a gene. This CDR3 is 16 amino acids long.

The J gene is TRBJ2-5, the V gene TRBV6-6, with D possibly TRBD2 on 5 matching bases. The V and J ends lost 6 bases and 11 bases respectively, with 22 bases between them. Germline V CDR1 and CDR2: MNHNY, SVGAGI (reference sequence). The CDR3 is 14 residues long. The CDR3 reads CASRYEAQSWEQYF. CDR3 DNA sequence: TGTGCCAGCAGGTACGAGGCACAGTCCTGGGAGCAGTACTTC.

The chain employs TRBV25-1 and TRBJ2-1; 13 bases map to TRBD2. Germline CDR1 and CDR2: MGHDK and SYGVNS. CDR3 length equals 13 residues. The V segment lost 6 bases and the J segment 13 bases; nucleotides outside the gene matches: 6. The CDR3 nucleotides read TGTGCCAGCAGGGGACTAGCGGGGACCCCTCAGTTCTTC. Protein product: CASRGLAGTPQFF.

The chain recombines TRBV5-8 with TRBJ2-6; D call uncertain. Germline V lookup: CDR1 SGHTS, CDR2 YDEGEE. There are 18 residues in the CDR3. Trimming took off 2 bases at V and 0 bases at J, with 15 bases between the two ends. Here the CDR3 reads CASSFLPGATSGANVLTF. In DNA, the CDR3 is TGTGCCAGCAGCTTTCTACCGGGCGCTACCTCTGGGGCCAACGTCCTGACTTTC.

CDR3 region: CASSLGGSGEKLFF. CDR3 bases: TGTGCCAGCAGCTTAGGAGGCTCGGGTGAAAAACTGTTTTTT. This rearrangement joins TRBV13 to TRBJ1-4, with D uncertain. The germline V gene has CDR1 PRHDT and CDR2 FYEKMQ (reference sequence). Trimming cost V 0 bases and J 7 bases, with 9 bases left between them. This CDR3 has 14 amino acids.

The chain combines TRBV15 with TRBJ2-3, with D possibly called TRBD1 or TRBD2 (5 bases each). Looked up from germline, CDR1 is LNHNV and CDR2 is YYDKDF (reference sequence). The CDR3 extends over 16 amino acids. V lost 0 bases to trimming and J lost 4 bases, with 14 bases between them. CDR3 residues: CATSRERGRTADTQYF. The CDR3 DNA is TGTGCCACCAGCAGAGAAAGGGGAAGGACTGCAGATACGCAGTATTTT.

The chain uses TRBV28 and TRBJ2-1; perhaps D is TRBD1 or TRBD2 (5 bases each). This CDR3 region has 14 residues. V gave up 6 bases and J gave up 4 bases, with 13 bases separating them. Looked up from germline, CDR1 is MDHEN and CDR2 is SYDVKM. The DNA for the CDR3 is TGTGCCAGCAGGGTCGGGACGAAGTACAATGAGCAGTTCTTC. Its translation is CASRVGTKYNEQFF.

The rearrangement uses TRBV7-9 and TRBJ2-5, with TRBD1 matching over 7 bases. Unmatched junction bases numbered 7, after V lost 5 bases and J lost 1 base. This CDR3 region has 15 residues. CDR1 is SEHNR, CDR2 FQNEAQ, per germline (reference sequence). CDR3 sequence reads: CASSQGTAIQETQYF. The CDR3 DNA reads TGTGCCAGCAGCCAAGGGACAGCCATCCAAGAGACCCAGTACTTC.

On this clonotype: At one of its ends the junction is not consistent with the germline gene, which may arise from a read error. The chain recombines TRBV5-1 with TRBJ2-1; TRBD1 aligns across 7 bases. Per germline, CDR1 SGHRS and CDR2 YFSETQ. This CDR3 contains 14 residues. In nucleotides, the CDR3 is TGCGCCAGCAGCGCCTCCGGGACAGTCAATGAGCGGTTCTTC. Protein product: CASSASGTVNERFF.

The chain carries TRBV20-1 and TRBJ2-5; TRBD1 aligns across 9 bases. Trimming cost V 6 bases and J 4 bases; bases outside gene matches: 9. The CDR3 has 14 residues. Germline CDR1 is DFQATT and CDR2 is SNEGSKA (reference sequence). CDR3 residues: CSAEGTGNRETQYF. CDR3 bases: TGCAGTGCCGAGGGGACAGGGAATCGAGAGACCCAGTACTTC.

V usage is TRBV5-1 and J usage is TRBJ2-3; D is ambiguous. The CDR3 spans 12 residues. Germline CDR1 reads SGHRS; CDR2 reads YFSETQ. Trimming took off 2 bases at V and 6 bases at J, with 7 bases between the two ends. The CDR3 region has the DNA TGCGCCAGCAGCTTCGGTAAGGATACGCAGTATTTT. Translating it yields CASSFGKDTQYF. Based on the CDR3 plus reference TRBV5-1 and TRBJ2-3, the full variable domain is KAGVTQTPRYLIKTRGQQVTLSCSPISGHRSVSWYQQTPGQGLQFLFEYFSETQRNKGNFPGRFSGRQFSNSRSEMNVSTLELGDSALYLCASSFGKDTQYFGPGTRLTVL.

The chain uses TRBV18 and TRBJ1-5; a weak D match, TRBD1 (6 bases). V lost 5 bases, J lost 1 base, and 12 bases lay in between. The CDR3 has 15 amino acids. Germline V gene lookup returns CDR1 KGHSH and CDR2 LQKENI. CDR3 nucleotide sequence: TGTGCCAGCTCAGTCGGAGGGGGAAGCAATCAGCCCCAGCATTTT. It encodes CASSVGGGSNQPQHF.

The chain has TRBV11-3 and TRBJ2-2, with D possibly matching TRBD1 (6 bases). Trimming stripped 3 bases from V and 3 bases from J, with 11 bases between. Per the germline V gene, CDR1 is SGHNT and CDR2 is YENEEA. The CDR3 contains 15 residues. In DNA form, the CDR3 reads TGTGCCAGCAGCTTTGGCACAGGGTACACCGGGGAGCTGTTTTTT. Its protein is CASSFGTGYTGELFF. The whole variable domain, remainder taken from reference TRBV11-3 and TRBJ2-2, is EAGVVQSPRYKIIEKKQPVAFWCNPISGHNTLYWYLQNLGQGPELLIRYENEEAVDDSQLPKDRFSAERLKGVDSTLKIQPAELGDSAVYLCASSFGTGYTGELFFGEGSRLTVL.